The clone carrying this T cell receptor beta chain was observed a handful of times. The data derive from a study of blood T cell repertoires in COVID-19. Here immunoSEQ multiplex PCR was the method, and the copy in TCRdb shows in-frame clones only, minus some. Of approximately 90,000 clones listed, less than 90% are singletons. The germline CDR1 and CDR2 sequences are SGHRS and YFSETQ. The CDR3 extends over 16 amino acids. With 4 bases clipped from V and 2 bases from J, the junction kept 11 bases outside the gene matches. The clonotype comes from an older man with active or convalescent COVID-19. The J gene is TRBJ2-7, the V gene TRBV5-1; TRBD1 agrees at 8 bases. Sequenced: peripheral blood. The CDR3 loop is CASSLGLTGATYEQYF. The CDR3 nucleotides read TGCGCCAGCAGCCTAGGATTGACAGGGGCCACCTACGAGCAGTACTTC.